This TCR beta chain was retrieved from a study of control samples from healthy donors and cancer patients. The CDR3 is 14 residues long. V trimming: 4 bases; J trimming: 0 bases; junction bases outside the gene matches: 0. Germline lookup yields CDR1 SGDLS and CDR2 YYNGEE. This table comes from immunoSEQ multiplex PCR, and its TCRdb copy is limited to in-frame clones, with some not included. The sample includes over 110,000 clones, more than 85% of them seen just once. Sequenced: blood. The origin of this receptor is a woman aged 30 to 39 in good health. The V gene is TRBV9, the J gene TRBJ1-3, with 8 bases matching TRBD1. The CDR3 sequence: CASSQGASGNTIYF. DNA for the CDR3: TGTGCCAGCAGCCAGGGGGCCTCTGGAAACACCATATATTTT.